The 6 T cell receptor beta chains listed next were all sequenced from one sample in a study of shared clonotypes between healthy human individuals. Here immunoSEQ multiplex PCR was the method, and the copy in TCRdb shows in-frame clones only, minus some. The sample records over a million clones, 60% to 80% being singletons. The sequenced material came from memory CD4+ T cells sorted from blood. The sample's subset: CD45RA-negative fraction. Source of these receptors: a man between 18 and 35 years old in good health.

This clone has at least ten counts. The V gene is TRBV5-1, the J gene TRBJ1-1; D not resolved. The length of the CDR3 is 16 residues. Trimming shortened V by 5 bases and J by 1 base, and 18 bases separated the two germline ends. Germline V gene sequence: CDR1 SGHRS, CDR2 YFSETQ. The CDR3 nucleotides are TGCGCCAGCAGGGCCTTAGGAACGGCGGGGAACACTGAAGCTTTCTTT. As protein: CASRALGTAGNTEAFF.

The CDR3, as DNA: TGTGCCAGCAGCCCATCGGGAGTTCAGCCCCAGCATTTT. It codes for CASSPSGVQPQHF. The gene calls are TRBV21-1 and TRBJ1-5. TRBV21-1 counts as a pseudogene. This CDR3 region has 13 residues.

Remarks on this clone: Other DNA sequences of this sample code for an identical CDR3. The CDR3 protein is CASSLGQGGYGYTF. Written as DNA, the CDR3 is TGTGCCAGCAGCTTGGGACAGGGGGGCTATGGCTACACCTTC. The gene calls are TRBV7-2 and TRBJ1-2, with TRBD1 identical over 11 bases. This CDR3 has 14 residues. J was trimmed by 4 bases and V by 3 bases; bases with no gene match: 1. Germline V gene sequence: CDR1 SGHTA, CDR2 FQGNSA.

Notes on this clone: Other DNA sequences in this specimen translate into the identical CDR3. V is TRBV7-9 and J is TRBJ2-7, with D perhaps TRBD1 (6 bases). The CDR3 has 13 amino acids. Germline V gene lookup returns CDR1 SEHNR and CDR2 FQNEAQ (reference sequence). The V gene lost 5 bases and the J gene lost 1 base, with 9 bases spanning the gap. CDR3 protein: CASSTQGSYEQYF. CDR3 DNA sequence: TGTGCCAGCAGCACTCAGGGGTCCTACGAGCAGTACTTC.

V and J are TRBV15 and TRBJ2-7; no clear D gene. This CDR3 spans 12 amino acids. Trimming removed 0 bases from V and 9 bases from J, with 9 bases in between. Germline V gives CDR1 LNHNV, CDR2 YYDKDF (reference sequence). The CDR3 DNA is TGTGCCACCAGCAGAGACTCAGTAGGGCAGTACTTC. Amino acid sequence: CATSRDSVGQYF.

This clone was recorded only once. This sequence joins TRBV11-3 and TRBJ2-5; 8 bases match TRBD2. The V gene's germline CDR1 is SGHNT and CDR2 YENEEA. J lost 5 bases, V lost 5 bases, and 10 bases had no gene match. This CDR3 is 15 amino acids long. CDR3 protein: CASSAHSGLGETQYF. The CDR3 DNA follows: TGTGCCAGCAGCGCCCATTCGGGACTAGGGGAGACCCAGTACTTC.